Below are 17 T cell receptor beta chains sequenced from a single sample in a study of cytomegalovirus exposure and HLA in healthy donors (dated by TCRdb to 2017 to 2019). The library relied on the immunoSEQ multiplex PCR assay. For the multiplex PCR, a mixture combining 60 forward primers for TCR Vbeta segments and 13 reverse primers for TCR Jbeta segments was used. TCRdb provides this immuneACCESS table in a form limited to in-frame rearrangements. Some clones are lacking; in checked studies, under half of them reflect an unresolved V gene, and why the rest are absent is not known. Within this sample are roughly 200,000 clones, with roughly 90% of them counted one time only. The top ten hold around 1% of the sample. Source material: PBMCs. Every receptor here comes from a woman aged 18 to 35 in good health and CMV-seronegative.

The rearrangement joins TRBV7-9 to TRBJ1-1, with a tentative D call TRBD1 (6 bases). The CDR3 consists of 16 residues. CDR1 SEHNR and CDR2 FQNEAQ come from the germline V gene (reference sequence). Trimming took 4 bases from V and 5 from J, leaving 20 bases between them. The CDR3 region is CASSWNAIQGRTEAFF. DNA for the CDR3: TGTGCCAGCAGCTGGAATGCCATACAGGGTCGGACTGAAGCTTTCTTT.

In this sample, this clone turned up a few times. V is TRBV10-1 and J is TRBJ2-3, with D perhaps matching TRBD2 (6 bases). Trimming took 3 bases from V and 1 from J, leaving 8 bases between them. The CDR3 is made up of 14 amino acids. CDR1 is WNHNN, CDR2 SYGVQD, per germline (reference sequence). The CDR3 sequence: CASSDASGTDTQYF. The CDR3 bases are TGCGCCAGCAGTGACGCTAGCGGCACAGATACGCAGTATTTT.

The CDR3 nucleotides read TGTGCCAGCAGCGTGGAGAACAGGTTTACTGGAAACACCATATATTTT. This codes for CASSVENRFTGNTIYF. The chain has TRBV9 and TRBJ1-3, with D possibly being TRBD1 (5 bases). Trimming removed 2 bases at V and 2 bases at J, with 14 bases between. Germline V gives CDR1 SGDLS, CDR2 YYNGEE. The CDR3 contains 16 residues. The full variable domain, in which reference TRBV9 and TRBJ1-3 provide the parts outside the CDR3, is DSGVTQTPKHLITATGQRVTLRCSPRSGDLSVYWYQQSLDQGLQFLIQYYNGEERAKGNILERFSAQQFPDLHSELNLSSLELGDSALYFCASSVENRFTGNTIYFGEGSWLTVV.

A single count supports this clone. The genes are TRBV5-8 and TRBJ1-2, with 11 bases identical to TRBD1. V shed 5 bases and J 6 bases; nucleotides not matched to a gene: 3. In germline, CDR1 is SGHTS, CDR2 YDEGEE. The CDR3 spans 13 residues. The chain's CDR3 is CASRRDRGDGYTF. The CDR3 nucleotides read TGTGCCAGCAGACGGGACAGGGGGGATGGCTACACCTTC.

For the CDR3, the DNA is TGTGCCAGCAGTCCCACGGGGAGGACGAGCACAGATACGCAGTATTTT. Its protein product is CASSPTGRTSTDTQYF. The rearrangement links TRBV27 to TRBJ2-3; D may be TRBD2 (6 bases). Trimming removed 5 bases from V and 0 bases from J, with 15 bases in between. CDR3 length equals 16 residues. CDR1 is MNHEY, CDR2 SMNVEV, per germline (reference sequence).

V and J are TRBV7-9 and TRBJ2-5; D is unclear. V was pared by 5 bases and J by 2 bases, with 6 bases between. The CDR3 extends over 12 amino acids. Germline CDR1 is SEHNR and CDR2 is FQNEAQ (reference sequence). The CDR3: CASSRTQETQYF. The CDR3 coding sequence is TGTGCCAGCAGCCGAACTCAAGAGACCCAGTACTTC.

The chain couples TRBV5-4 to TRBJ2-1, with D tentatively TRBD2 (6 bases). CDR1 is SGHNT, CDR2 YYREEE, per germline (reference sequence). The CDR3 runs to 12 residues. Trimming removed 4 bases at V and 8 bases at J, with 10 bases between. The CDR3 DNA is TGTGCCAGCAGCCCCCGCGGGGATGAGCAGTTCTTC. Its protein is CASSPRGDEQFF.

The chain joins TRBV7-2 to TRBJ2-3; 16 positions agree with TRBD2. V shed 5 bases, J shed 7 bases, and the junction held 6 bases outside the gene matches. This CDR3 is 16 amino acids long. Germline V CDR1 and CDR2: SGHTA, FQGNSA. The CDR3 protein is CASSRGTSGGAYTQYF. The DNA of the CDR3 is TGTGCCAGCAGCCGAGGGACTAGCGGGGGGGCTTATACGCAGTATTTT.

This sequence joins TRBV11-2 and TRBJ2-2; 11 bases map to TRBD1. Germline lookup yields CDR1 SGHAT and CDR2 FQNNGV. The CDR3 contains 18 residues. Losses at the gene ends were 5 bases for V and 4 bases for J; bases not matched to a gene: 12. The chain's CDR3 is CASSPPMSGTGGTGELFF. DNA for the CDR3: TGTGCCAGCAGCCCACCCATGTCGGGGACAGGGGGCACCGGGGAGCTGTTTTTT.

This chain links TRBV29-1 with TRBJ2-3, with 9 positions matching TRBD1. Germline loops: CDR1 SQVTM, CDR2 ANQGSEA. The ends lost 5 bases at V and 2 bases at J; junction bases unmatched: 11. This CDR3 is built from 16 residues. The CDR3 loop is CSVRLRDRDNTDTQYF. CDR3 sequence (DNA): TGCAGCGTTCGACTTCGGGACAGGGATAACACAGATACGCAGTATTTT.

The rearrangement joins TRBV9 to TRBJ1-3; D unclear. Germline values: CDR1 SGDLS, CDR2 YYNGEE. The CDR3 covers 13 residues. Trimming left V 0 bases short and J 3 bases short, with 4 bases between. The DNA of the CDR3 is TGTGCCAGCAGCGTAGTTAATGGAAACACCATATATTTT. It codes for CASSVVNGNTIYF.

The chain has TRBV7-9 and TRBJ2-7; a weak D match, TRBD2 (6 bases). Trimming took off 5 bases at V and 5 bases at J, with 13 bases between the two ends. Germline assignment: CDR1 SEHNR and CDR2 FQNEAQ (reference sequence). This CDR3 is 13 amino acids long. The CDR3 here is CASSPSEYDEQYF. In DNA form, the CDR3 reads TGTGCCAGCAGCCCTAGCGAGTACGACGAGCAGTACTTC.

This chain connects TRBV15 to TRBJ1-4, with D maybe TRBD1 (6 bases). The CDR3 totals 16 residues. Trimming took off 1 base at V and 5 bases at J, with 14 bases between the two ends. CDR1 is LNHNV, CDR2 YYDKDF, per germline (reference sequence). The CDR3 sequence is CATSRVDRLGNEKLFF. DNA of the CDR3: TGTGCCACCAGCAGAGTAGACAGGTTGGGGAATGAAAAACTGTTTTTT.

The V call is TRBV7-3, the J call TRBJ2-2; D is possibly TRBD2 (6 bases). CDR3 length: 16 residues. Trimming cost V 3 bases and J 5 bases, with 16 bases left between them. Germline loops: CDR1 SGHTA, CDR2 FQGTGA. This CDR3 is CASSFSGTGLTGELFF. The CDR3, as DNA: TGTGCCAGCAGCTTCTCCGGGACTGGTTTAACCGGGGAGCTGTTTTTT.

The CDR3 here is CASSLSPYPDSRTGELFF. CDR3 DNA sequence: TGTGCCAGCAGCCTATCACCCTATCCTGACAGCCGCACCGGGGAGCTGTTTTTT. The genes are TRBV4-2 and TRBJ2-2, with D perhaps matching TRBD1 (5 bases). The CDR3 length is 18 residues. Deletions cut 4 bases from V and 4 bases from J, with 22 bases between. Germline lookup yields CDR1 LGHNA and CDR2 YNFKEQ.

The rearrangement uses TRBV9 and TRBJ1-1, with TRBD1 as a possible D gene (6 bases). V dropped 0 bases and J dropped 10 bases, with 10 bases sitting between them. The CDR3 spans 12 residues. CDR1 is SGDLS and CDR2 is YYNGEE in the germline V gene. The CDR3 protein is CASSVAGGAAFF. CDR3 DNA sequence: TGTGCCAGCAGCGTAGCGGGGGGCGCAGCTTTCTTT.

This clone was seen a few times. J is TRBJ1-1 and V is TRBV10-2; D unclear. The germline V gene encodes CDR1 WSHSY and CDR2 SAAADI. Between the trimmed V and J ends, which lost 7 bases and 1 base, there was a span of 13 bases. The CDR3 totals 14 residues. CDR3 coding DNA: TGCGCCAGCACCCCTGGATGGGCGAACACTGAAGCTTTCTTT. Its protein is CASTPGWANTEAFF.